This section outlines one T cell receptor beta chain sequence together with its context. The antigen is not known. Repertoires were generated with immunoSEQ multiplex PCR, while TCRdb's copy carries only in-frame clones and drops some. The data show about 170,000 clones, approximately 93% seen once. The entry originates in a study of T cell responses to AZD1222 COVID-19 vaccine. Study-level background: Whether given at about 4 or about 12 weeks, second doses were pooled. Study results and caveats: Unmutated variant regions are reportedly the target of nearly half of TCRs that are spike-specific. White British ancestry dominated among donors, who included more females, and clonal diversity was possibly underestimated. No repertoire was sampled before or during the peak T cell response, only after it.

Unmatched junction bases numbered 11, after V lost 7 bases and J lost 10 bases. This CDR3 spans 15 amino acids. Germline CDR1 and CDR2: KGHSH and LQKENI. The sample consisted of peripheral blood, taken on day 0 of AZD1222 vaccination. The chain has TRBV18 and TRBJ2-1; 12 nucleotides match TRBD2. This sequence was found in an adult in good health. CDR3 amino acids: CASLSSGLAGLEQFF. CDR3 sequence (DNA): TGTGCCAGCTTATCATCCGGACTAGCGGGACTAGAGCAGTTCTTC. Full variable domain (remainder filled in from reference TRBV18 and TRBJ2-1): NAGVMQNPRHLVRRRGQEARLRCSPMKGHSHVYWYRQLPEEGLKFMVYLQKENIIDESGMPKERFSAEFPKEGPSILRIQQVVRGDSAAYFCASLSSGLAGLEQFFGPGTRLTVL.